Each of the 4 T cell receptor beta chains below was sequenced from the same sample in a study of control samples from healthy donors and cancer patients. Sequencing was performed with immunoSEQ multiplex PCR; in TCRdb, only in-frame clones are kept and a portion is missing. Found here are some 100,000 clones, 75% to 90% of them singletons; the top ten hold roughly a sixth. The sequenced sample was blood. These receptors came from a woman in her fifties or sixties in good health.

The chain uses TRBV7-2 and TRBJ1-6, with 7 bases aligning to TRBD1. The germline V gene encodes CDR1 SGHTA and CDR2 FQGNSA. Germline trimming cut 5 bases from V and 9 bases from J; bases unmatched to any gene: 7. CDR3 length equals 14 residues. The CDR3 is CASSLQGFSSPLHF. The CDR3 DNA follows: TGTGCCAGCAGCCTACAGGGGTTCAGTTCACCCCTCCACTTT.

The count of this clone is one. This chain links TRBV4-2 with TRBJ1-2; D is perhaps TRBD1 (6 bases). This CDR3 spans 15 amino acids. The V end lost 2 bases, the J end lost 4 bases, and 14 bases lay between the germline ends. Germline CDR1 and CDR2: LGHNA and YNFKEQ. CDR3 coding DNA: TGTGCCAGCAGCCAACCAGGGGAAGGAGGCTATGGCTACACCTTC. Protein product: CASSQPGEGGYGYTF.

V and J are TRBV7-3 and TRBJ2-3; 9 bases are shared with TRBD2. Losses at the gene ends were 0 bases for V and 2 bases for J; bases not matched to a gene: 9. The CDR3 loop spans 18 amino acids. In germline, CDR1 is SGHTA, CDR2 FQGTGA. The CDR3 loop reads CASSLTSGGGGATDTQYF. CDR3 DNA sequence: TGTGCCAGCAGCTTAACGTCCGGAGGCGGGGGGGCCACAGATACGCAGTATTTT.

V usage is TRBV27 and J usage is TRBJ1-5, with a tentative D call TRBD1 (5 bases). This CDR3 has 16 amino acids. Deletions cut 2 bases from V and 6 bases from J, with 17 bases between. Looked up from germline, CDR1 is MNHEY and CDR2 is SMNVEV (reference sequence). For the CDR3, the DNA is TGTGCCAGCAGTTTAAGGGGTTGGGGGTTGAGTCAGCCCCAGCATTTT. Protein: CASSLRGWGLSQPQHF.